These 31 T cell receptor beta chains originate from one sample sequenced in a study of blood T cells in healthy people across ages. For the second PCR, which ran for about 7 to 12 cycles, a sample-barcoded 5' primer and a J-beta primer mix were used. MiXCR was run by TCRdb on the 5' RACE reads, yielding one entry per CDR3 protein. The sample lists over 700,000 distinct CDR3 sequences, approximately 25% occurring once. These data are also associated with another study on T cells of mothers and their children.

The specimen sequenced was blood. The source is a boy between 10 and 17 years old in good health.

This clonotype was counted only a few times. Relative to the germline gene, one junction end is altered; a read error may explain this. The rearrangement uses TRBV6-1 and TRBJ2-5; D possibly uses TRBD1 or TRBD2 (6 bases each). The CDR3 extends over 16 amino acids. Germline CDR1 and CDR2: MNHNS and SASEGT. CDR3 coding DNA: TGTGCCAGCAGAGACACAACCAAGGGGGGCGGGGAGACCCAGTGCTTC. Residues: CASRDTTKGGGETQCF.

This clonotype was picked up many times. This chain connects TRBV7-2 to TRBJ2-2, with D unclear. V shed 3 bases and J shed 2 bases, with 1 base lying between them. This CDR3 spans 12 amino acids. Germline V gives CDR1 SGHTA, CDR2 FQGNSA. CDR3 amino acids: CASSFNTGELFF. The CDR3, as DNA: TGTGCCAGCAGCTTCAACACCGGGGAGCTGTTTTTT.

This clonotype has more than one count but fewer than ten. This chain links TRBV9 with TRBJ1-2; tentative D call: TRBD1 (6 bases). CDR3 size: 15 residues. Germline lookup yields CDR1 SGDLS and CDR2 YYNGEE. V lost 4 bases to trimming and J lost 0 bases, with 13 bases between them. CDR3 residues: CASSPGTSPNYGYTF. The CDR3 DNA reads TGTGCCAGCAGCCCCGGGACATCCCCTAACTATGGCTACACCTTC.

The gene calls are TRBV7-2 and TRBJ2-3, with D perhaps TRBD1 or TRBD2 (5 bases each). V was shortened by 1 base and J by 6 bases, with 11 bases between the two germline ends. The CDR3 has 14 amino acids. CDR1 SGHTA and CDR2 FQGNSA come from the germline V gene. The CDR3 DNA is TGTGCCAGCAGCTTAGGGGGGTTAATGGATACGCAGTATTTT. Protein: CASSLGGLMDTQYF.

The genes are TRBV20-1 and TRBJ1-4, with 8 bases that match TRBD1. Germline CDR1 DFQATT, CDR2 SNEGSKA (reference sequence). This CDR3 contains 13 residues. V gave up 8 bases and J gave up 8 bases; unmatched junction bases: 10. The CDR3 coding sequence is TGCAGTACCGGACAGGGCGGGGAGGAAAAACTGTTTTTT. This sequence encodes CSTGQGGEEKLFF.

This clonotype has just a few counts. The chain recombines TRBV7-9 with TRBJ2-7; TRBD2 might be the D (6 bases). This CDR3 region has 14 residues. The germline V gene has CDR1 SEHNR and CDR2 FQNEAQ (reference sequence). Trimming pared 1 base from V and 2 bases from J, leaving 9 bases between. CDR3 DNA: TGTGCCAGCAGCTTAGAGGAGCGGGCCTACGAGCAGTACTTC. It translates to CASSLEERAYEQYF. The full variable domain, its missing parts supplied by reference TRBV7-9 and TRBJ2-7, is DTGVSQNPRHKITKRGQNVTFRCDPISEHNRLYWYRQTLGQGPEFLTYFQNEAQLEKSRLLSDRFSAERPKGSFSTLEIQRTEQGDSAMYLCASSLEERAYEQYFGPGTRLTVT.

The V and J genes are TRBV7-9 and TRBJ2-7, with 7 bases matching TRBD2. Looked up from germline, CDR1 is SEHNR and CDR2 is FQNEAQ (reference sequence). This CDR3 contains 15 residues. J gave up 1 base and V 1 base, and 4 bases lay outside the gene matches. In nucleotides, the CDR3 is TGTGCCAGCAGCTTAGAGGGAGGGCCTTCCTACGAGCAGTACTTC. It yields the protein CASSLEGGPSYEQYF.

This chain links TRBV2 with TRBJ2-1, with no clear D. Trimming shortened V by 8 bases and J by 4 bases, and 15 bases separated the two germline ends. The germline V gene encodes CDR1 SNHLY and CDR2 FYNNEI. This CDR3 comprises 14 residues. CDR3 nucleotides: TGTGCCAGCTTATCAAGGGCGGTTTACAATGAGCAGTTCTTC. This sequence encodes CASLSRAVYNEQFF.

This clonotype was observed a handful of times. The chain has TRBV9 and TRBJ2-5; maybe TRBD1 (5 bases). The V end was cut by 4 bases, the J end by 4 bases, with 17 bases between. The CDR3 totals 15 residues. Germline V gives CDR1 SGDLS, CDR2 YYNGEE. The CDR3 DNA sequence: TGTGCCAGCAGCACAGGACATTCCTTCACAGAGACCCAGTACTTC. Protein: CASSTGHSFTETQYF. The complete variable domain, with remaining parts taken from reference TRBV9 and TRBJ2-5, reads DSGVTQTPKHLITATGQRVTLRCSPRSGDLSVYWYQQSLDQGLQFLIQYYNGEERAKGNILERFSAQQFPDLHSELNLSSLELGDSALYFCASSTGHSFTETQYFGPGTRLLVL.

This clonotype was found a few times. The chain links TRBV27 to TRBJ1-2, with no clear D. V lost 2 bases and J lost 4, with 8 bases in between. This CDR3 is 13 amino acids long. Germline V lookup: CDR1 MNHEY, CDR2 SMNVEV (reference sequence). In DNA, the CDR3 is TGTGCCAGCAGTTTACGTGGTTTCTATGGCTACACCTTC. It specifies CASSLRGFYGYTF.

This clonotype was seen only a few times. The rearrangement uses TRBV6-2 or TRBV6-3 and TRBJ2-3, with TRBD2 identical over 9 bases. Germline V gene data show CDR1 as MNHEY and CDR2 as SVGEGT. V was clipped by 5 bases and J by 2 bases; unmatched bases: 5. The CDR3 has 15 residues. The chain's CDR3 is CASSLAGTNTDTQYF. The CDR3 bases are TGTGCCAGCAGTCTAGCGGGGACCAACACAGATACGCAGTATTTT.

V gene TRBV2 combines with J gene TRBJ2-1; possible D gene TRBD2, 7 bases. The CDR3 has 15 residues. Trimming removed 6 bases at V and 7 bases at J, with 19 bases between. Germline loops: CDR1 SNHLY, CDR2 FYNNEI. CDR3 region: CASSAGAPLLNEQFF. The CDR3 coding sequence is TGTGCCAGCAGCGCGGGGGCTCCCCTGTTAAATGAGCAGTTCTTC.

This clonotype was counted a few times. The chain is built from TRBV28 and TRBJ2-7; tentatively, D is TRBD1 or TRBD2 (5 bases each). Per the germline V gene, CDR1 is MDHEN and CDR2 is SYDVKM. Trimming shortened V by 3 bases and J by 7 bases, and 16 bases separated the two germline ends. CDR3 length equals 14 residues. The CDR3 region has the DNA TGTGCCAGCAGTTTCGGTCTTAAGGGGACGGAGCAGTACTTC. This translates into CASSFGLKGTEQYF.

The CDR3 nucleotides are TGCGCCAGCAGCCCCGGGACAGGGAGTGGTGGGGCCAACGTCCTGACTTTC. Its protein product is CASSPGTGSGGANVLTF. The chain has TRBV5-1 and TRBJ2-6; 9 bases map to TRBD1. The junction had 8 bases not matched to a gene; V was cut back by 4 bases and J by 3 bases. Germline-derived CDR1 and CDR2 are SGHRS and YFSETQ. The CDR3 has 17 amino acids.

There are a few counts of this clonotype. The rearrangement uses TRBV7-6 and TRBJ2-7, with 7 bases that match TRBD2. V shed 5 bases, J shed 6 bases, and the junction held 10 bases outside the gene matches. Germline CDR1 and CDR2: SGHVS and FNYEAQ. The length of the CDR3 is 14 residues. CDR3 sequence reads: CASSPGLRRSEQYF. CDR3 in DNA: TGTGCCAGCAGCCCGGGACTACGACGTAGCGAGCAGTACTTC.

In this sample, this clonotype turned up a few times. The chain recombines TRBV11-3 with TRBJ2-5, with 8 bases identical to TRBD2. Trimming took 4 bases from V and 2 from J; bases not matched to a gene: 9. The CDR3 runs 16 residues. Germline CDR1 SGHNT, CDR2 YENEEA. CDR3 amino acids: CASSSRTSSLQETQYF. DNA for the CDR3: TGTGCCAGCAGCTCCAGGACTAGCTCCCTACAAGAGACCCAGTACTTC.

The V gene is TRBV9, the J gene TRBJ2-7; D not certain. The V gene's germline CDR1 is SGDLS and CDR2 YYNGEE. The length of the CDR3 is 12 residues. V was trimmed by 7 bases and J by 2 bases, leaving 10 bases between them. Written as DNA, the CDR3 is TGTGCCAGCGGTTCGACAACCTACGAGCAGTACTTC. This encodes CASGSTTYEQYF. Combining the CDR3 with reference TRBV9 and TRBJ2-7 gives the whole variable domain DSGVTQTPKHLITATGQRVTLRCSPRSGDLSVYWYQQSLDQGLQFLIQYYNGEERAKGNILERFSAQQFPDLHSELNLSSLELGDSALYFCASGSTTYEQYFGPGTRLTVT.

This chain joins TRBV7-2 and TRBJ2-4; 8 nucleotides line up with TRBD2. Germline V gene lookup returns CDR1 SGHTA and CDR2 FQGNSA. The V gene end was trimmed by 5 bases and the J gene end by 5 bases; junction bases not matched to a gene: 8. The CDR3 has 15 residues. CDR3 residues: CASSERPGLENIQYF. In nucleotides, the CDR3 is TGTGCCAGCAGCGAACGGCCGGGACTAGAAAACATTCAGTACTTC. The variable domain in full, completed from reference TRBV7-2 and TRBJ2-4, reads GAGVSQSPSNKVTEKGKDVELRCDPISGHTALYWYRQSLGQGLEFLIYFQGNSAPDKSGLPSDRFSAERTGGSVSTLTIQRTQQEDSAVYLCASSERPGLENIQYFGAGTRLSVL.

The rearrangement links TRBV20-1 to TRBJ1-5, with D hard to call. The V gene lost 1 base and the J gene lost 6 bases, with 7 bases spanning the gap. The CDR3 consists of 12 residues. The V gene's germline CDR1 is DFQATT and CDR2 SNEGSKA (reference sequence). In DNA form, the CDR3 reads TGCAGTGCTAGAGCCTCTGGTCAGCCCCAGCATTTT. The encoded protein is CSARASGQPQHF.

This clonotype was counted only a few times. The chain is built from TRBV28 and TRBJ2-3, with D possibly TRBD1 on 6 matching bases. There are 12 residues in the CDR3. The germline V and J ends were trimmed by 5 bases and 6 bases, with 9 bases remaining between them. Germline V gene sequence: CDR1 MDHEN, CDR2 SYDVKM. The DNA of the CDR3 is TGTGCCAGCAGTCCAGGGGTGGATACGCAGTATTTT. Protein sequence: CASSPGVDTQYF.

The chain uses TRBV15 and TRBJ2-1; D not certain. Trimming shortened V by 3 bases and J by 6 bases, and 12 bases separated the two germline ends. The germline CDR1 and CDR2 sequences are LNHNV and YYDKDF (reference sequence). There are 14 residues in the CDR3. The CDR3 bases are TGTGCCACCAGCAGTTACGGATCGGGCAATGAGCAGTTCTTC. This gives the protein CATSSYGSGNEQFF.

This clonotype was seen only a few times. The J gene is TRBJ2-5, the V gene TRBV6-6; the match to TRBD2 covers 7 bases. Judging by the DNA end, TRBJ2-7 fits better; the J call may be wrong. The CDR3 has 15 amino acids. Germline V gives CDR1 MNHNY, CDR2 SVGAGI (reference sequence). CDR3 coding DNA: TGTGCCAGCAGTTATGGGGGGGGAGCGTCCTACGAGCAGTACTTC. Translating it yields CASSYGGGASYEQYF.

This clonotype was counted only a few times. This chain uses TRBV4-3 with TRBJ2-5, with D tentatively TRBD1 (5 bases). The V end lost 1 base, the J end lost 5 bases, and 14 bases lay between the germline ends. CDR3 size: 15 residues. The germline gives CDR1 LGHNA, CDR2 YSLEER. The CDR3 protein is CASSQGQSPLETQYF. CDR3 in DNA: TGCGCCAGCAGCCAAGGACAGAGTCCGTTGGAGACCCAGTACTTC.

The CDR3 protein is CSARGARGRPYNEQFF. CDR3 nucleotides: TGCAGTGCTAGAGGGGCGAGGGGACGGCCTTACAATGAGCAGTTCTTC. The chain has TRBV20-1 and TRBJ2-1; the D call may be TRBD1 or TRBD2 (5 bases each). CDR3 size: 16 residues. Germline CDR1 reads DFQATT; CDR2 reads SNEGSKA (reference sequence). Trimming stripped 1 base from V and 4 bases from J, with 17 bases between.

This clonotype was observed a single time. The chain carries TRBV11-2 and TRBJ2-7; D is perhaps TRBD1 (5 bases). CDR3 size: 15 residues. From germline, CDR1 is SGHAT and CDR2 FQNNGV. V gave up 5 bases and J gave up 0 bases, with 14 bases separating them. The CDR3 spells CASSAPARGSYEQYF. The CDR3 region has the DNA TGTGCCAGCAGCGCCCCTGCAAGGGGCTCCTACGAGCAGTACTTC.

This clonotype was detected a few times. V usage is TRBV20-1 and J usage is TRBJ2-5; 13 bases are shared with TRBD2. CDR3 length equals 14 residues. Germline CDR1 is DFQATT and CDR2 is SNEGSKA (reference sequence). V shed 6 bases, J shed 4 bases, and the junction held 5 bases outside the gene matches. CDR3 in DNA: TGCAGTGCAGCGGGACTAGCGGGACCAGAGACCCAGTACTTC. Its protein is CSAAGLAGPETQYF.

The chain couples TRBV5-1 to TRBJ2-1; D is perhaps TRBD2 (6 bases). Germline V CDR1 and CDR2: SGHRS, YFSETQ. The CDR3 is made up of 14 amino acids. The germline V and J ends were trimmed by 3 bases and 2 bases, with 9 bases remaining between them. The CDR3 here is CASSWRGPYNEQFF. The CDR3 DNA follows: TGCGCCAGCAGCTGGCGGGGCCCCTACAATGAGCAGTTCTTC.

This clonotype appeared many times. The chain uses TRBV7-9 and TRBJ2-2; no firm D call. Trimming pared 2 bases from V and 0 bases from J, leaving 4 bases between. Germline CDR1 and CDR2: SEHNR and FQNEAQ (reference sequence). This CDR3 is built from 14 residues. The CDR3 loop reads CASSLSPNTGELFF. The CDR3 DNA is TGTGCCAGCAGCTTAAGCCCGAACACCGGGGAGCTGTTTTTT.

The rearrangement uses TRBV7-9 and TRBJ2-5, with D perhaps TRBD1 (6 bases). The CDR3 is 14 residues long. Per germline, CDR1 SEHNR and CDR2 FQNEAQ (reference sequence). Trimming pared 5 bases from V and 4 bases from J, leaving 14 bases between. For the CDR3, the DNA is TGTGCCAGCAGCCCCCTGGGGGCGTTAGAGACCCAGTACTTC. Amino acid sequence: CASSPLGALETQYF.

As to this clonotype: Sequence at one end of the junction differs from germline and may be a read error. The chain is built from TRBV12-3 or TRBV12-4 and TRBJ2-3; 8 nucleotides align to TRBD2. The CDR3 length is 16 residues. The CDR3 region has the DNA TGTGCCAGCAGTTCGTTAGCGGGAAGGGGCACAGATGCGCAGTATTTT. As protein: CASSSLAGRGTDAQYF.

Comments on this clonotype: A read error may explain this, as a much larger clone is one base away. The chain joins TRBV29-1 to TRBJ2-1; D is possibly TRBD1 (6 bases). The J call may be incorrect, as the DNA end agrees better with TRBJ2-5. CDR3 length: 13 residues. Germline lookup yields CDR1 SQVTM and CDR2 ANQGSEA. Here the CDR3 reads CSVGAGDEEAQYF. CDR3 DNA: TGCAGCGTTGGTGCAGGGGATGAAGAGGCCCAGTACTTC.